The sample holds a few counts of the clone carrying this T cell receptor beta chain. Time point denoted: pre-sensitization, week 0. Treatment defined: therapeutic diphenylcyclopropenone sensitization with weekly scalp DPC. Each CDR3 protein is one row after TCRdb ran MiXCR on the RACE reads. Found here are tens of thousands of distinct CDR3 sequences, about 15% of them singletons; the top ten hold roughly 4.6%. This sample stems from a study of human T cells and chemical hapten exposure. The CDR3 is 14 amino acids. Germline CDR1 is GTSNPN and CDR2 is SVGIG (reference sequence). Trimming cost V 2 bases and J 3 bases; bases outside gene matches: 4.

Sequenced material: whole blood, taken in connection with sensitization to the hapten diphenylcyclopropenone (DPC). This TCR came from a woman in her forties or fifties with alopecia areata. Some clones in this sample may be carry-over from other donors' samples. The gene calls are TRBV30 and TRBJ1-1, with TRBD1 matching over 9 bases. CDR3 residues: CAWSTGQGYTEAFF. CDR3 in DNA: TGTGCCTGGAGTACGGGACAGGGTTACACTGAAGCTTTCTTT. Complete variable domain (other parts from reference TRBV30 and TRBJ1-1): SQTIHQWPATLVQPVGSPLSLECTVEGTSNPNLYWYRQAAGRGLQLLFYSVGIGQISSEVPQNLSASRPQDRQFILSSKKLLLSDSGFYLCAWSTGQGYTEAFFGQGTRLTVV.